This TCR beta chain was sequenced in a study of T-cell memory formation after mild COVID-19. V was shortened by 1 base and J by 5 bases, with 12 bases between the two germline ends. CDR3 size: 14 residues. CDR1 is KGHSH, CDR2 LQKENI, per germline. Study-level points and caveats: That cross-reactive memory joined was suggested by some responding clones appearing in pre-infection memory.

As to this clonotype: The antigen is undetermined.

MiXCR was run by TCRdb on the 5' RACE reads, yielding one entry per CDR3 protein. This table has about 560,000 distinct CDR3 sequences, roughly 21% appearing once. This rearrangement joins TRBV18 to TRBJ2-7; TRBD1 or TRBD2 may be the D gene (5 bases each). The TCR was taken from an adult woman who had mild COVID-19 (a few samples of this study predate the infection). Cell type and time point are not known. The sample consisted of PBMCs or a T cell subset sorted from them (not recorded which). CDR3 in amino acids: CASSPRQGADEQYF. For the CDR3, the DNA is TGTGCCAGCTCACCACGGCAGGGAGCTGACGAGCAGTACTTC.